This is a list of T cell receptor beta chains from one sample in a study of blood T cell repertoires in COVID-19. The repertoire was sequenced with immunoSEQ multiplex PCR; TCRdb's copy has only in-frame clones and lacks some. The sample carries fewer than 60,000 clones, about four fifths recorded once. Sequencing was done on a sample of peripheral blood. The receptors come from a man aged 55 to 70 with acute or convalescent COVID-19. Both conserved end residues are part of each CDR3. Each record gives: V gene, J gene, D gene, CDR3 length, clone size, CDR3 protein, CDR3 DNA. The D gene is left open where the match is weak. The listing skips clone size in some rows; elsewhere it reads once, few, many or a size class.

TRBV30,TRBJ1-1,-,12,-,CAWETGNSEAFF,TGTGCCTGGGAGACAGGAAACTCTGAAGCTTTCTTT
TRBV2,TRBJ2-7,TRBD2,14,-,CASSDLAGGVEQYF,TGTGCCAGCAGTGACCTAGCGGGAGGAGTCGAGCAGTACTTC
TRBV5-4,TRBJ2-7,-,13,few,CASSLGPLYEQYF,TGTGCCAGCAGCTTGGGACCACTATACGAGCAGTACTTC
TRBV10-3,TRBJ2-7,-,11,-,CAIRQGYEQYF,TGTGCCATCAGACAGGGCTACGAGCAGTACTTC
TRBV2,TRBJ1-3,TRBD1,16,few,CASGDRKLVSGNTIYF,TGTGCCAGCGGGGACAGGAAGCTAGTCTCTGGAAACACCATATATTTT
TRBV7-8,TRBJ2-7,TRBD2,14,few,CASKGWTSGYEQYF,TGTGCCAGCAAGGGATGGACTAGCGGTTACGAGCAGTACTTC
TRBV28,TRBJ1-2,-,13,-,CASSFEAGLGYTF,TGTGCCAGCAGTTTTGAAGCAGGGCTCGGCTACACCTTC
TRBV10-3,TRBJ1-1,TRBD1,14,few,CAISGTGLNTEAFF,TGTGCCATCAGTGGGACAGGGCTGAACACTGAAGCTTTCTTT
TRBV6-2/TRBV6-3,TRBJ1-1,-,13,once,CASRYTGSTEAFF,TGTGCCAGCAGATACACAGGGAGCACTGAAGCTTTCTTT
TRBV5-6,TRBJ1-2,TRBD1,15,few,CASSLIRDRTMVGTF,TGTGCCAGCAGCTTGATTCGGGACAGGACTATGGTAGGGACCTTC
TRBV5-1,TRBJ1-1,TRBD1,15,-,CASSLGSGGYTEAFF,TGCGCCAGCAGCTTGGGATCAGGGGGTTACACTGAAGCTTTCTTT
TRBV5-1,TRBJ1-1,-,16,-,CASSSGLGRGNTEAFF,TGCGCCAGCAGCTCCGGTTTGGGCAGGGGAAACACTGAAGCTTTCTTT